The 8 T cell receptor beta chains listed next were all sequenced from one sample in a study of naive and memory T cell subsets. Two oligonucleotides, mixed equimolar, formed the beta constant-region primer covering TRBC1 and TRBC2. Four rounds of PCR amplified the ligated cDNA using nested alpha and beta constant-region primers plus SP2. TCRdb re-analysed the UMI-ligation and nested PCR reads in MiXCR, keeping a single row per CDR3 protein. The data contain roughly 100,000 distinct CDR3 sequences, around 10% of them singletons. General study results and limits: A few larger clonotypes appeared in naive repertoires, especially CD8, possibly memory cells re-expressing CD45RA.

No antigen has been assigned to these receptors. Sequenced input: naive CD4+ T cells from blood. These receptors were collected from a human donor in good health.

V usage is TRBV28 and J usage is TRBJ1-2, with D perhaps matching TRBD1 (6 bases). The CDR3 totals 13 residues. The germline gives CDR1 MDHEN, CDR2 SYDVKM. V was shortened by 8 bases and J by 4 bases, with 14 bases between the two germline ends. CDR3 in amino acids: CASYEGTTYGYTF. CDR3 DNA: TGTGCCAGCTATGAAGGGACAACCTATGGCTACACCTTC.

The chain has TRBV19 and TRBJ2-1, with D unclear. Trimming pared 0 bases from V and 4 bases from J, leaving 13 bases between. The CDR3 is made up of 16 amino acids. Looked up from germline, CDR1 is LNHDA and CDR2 is SQIVND (reference sequence). The CDR3, as DNA: TGTGCCAGTAGTATAGATTGGGCCGATACTTACAATGAGCAGTTCTTC. Translated, it gives CASSIDWADTYNEQFF.

The sample holds a few counts of this clonotype. V and J are TRBV7-9 and TRBJ1-2; tentatively, D is TRBD1 (5 bases). The CDR3 extends over 14 amino acids. The V gene's germline CDR1 is SEHNR and CDR2 FQNEAQ (reference sequence). V was cut by 5 bases and J by 2 bases, with 12 bases left in between. The CDR3 spells CASSRTWSNYGYTF. CDR3 bases: TGTGCCAGCAGCCGGACATGGTCGAACTATGGCTACACCTTC.

The sample holds many counts of this clonotype. The V call is TRBV6-2 or TRBV6-3, the J call TRBJ2-1; 11 positions agree with TRBD1. Per germline, CDR1 MNHEY and CDR2 SVGEGT. The CDR3 is made up of 19 amino acids. With V trimmed by 5 bases and J by 0 bases, 12 bases remained unmatched. CDR3 nucleotides: TGTGCCAGCAGTATATCATCCGGACAGGGGGCGAGCTCCTACAATGAGCAGTTCTTC. This sequence encodes CASSISSGQGASSYNEQFF.

In this sample, this clonotype turned up a few times. The J gene is TRBJ2-7, the V gene TRBV6-5; D remains unclear. V shed 0 bases and J shed 3 bases, with 6 bases lying between them. CDR1 and CDR2 from the germline V gene are MNHEY and SVGAGI. The CDR3 consists of 13 residues. In nucleotides, the CDR3 is TGTGCCAGCAGTTACTCGACCAGCTACGAGCAGTACTTC. Protein sequence: CASSYSTSYEQYF.

V and J are TRBV5-5 and TRBJ1-4; D is uncertain. The V end was cut by 0 bases, the J end by 0 bases, with 12 bases between. The CDR3 sequence is 17 residues long. Germline-derived CDR1 and CDR2 are SGHKS and YYEKEE (reference sequence). CDR3 sequence reads: CASSLVGSGTTNEKLFF. DNA of the CDR3: TGTGCCAGCAGCTTGGTAGGGAGCGGGACAACTAATGAAAAACTGTTTTTT.

This clonotype was recorded at least ten times. This chain connects TRBV12-3 or TRBV12-4 to TRBJ2-1; D is perhaps TRBD1 or TRBD2 (5 bases each). The CDR3 has 15 amino acids. Trimming removed 1 base from V and 10 bases from J, with 17 bases in between. For the CDR3, the DNA is TGTGCCAGCAGTTTAGGGGGTCCCCGGGACCCGGAGCAGTTCTTC. This translates into CASSLGGPRDPEQFF.

This clonotype occurred many times. The chain uses TRBV29-1 and TRBJ1-1, with TRBD1 matching 7 bases. CDR3 length: 14 residues. Germline-derived CDR1 and CDR2 are SQVTM and ANQGSEA. Losses at the gene ends were 4 bases for V and 0 bases for J; bases not matched to a gene: 5. The CDR3 nucleotides are TGCAGCGTTGTAAAACAGGGGATGAACACTGAAGCTTTCTTT. It encodes CSVVKQGMNTEAFF.